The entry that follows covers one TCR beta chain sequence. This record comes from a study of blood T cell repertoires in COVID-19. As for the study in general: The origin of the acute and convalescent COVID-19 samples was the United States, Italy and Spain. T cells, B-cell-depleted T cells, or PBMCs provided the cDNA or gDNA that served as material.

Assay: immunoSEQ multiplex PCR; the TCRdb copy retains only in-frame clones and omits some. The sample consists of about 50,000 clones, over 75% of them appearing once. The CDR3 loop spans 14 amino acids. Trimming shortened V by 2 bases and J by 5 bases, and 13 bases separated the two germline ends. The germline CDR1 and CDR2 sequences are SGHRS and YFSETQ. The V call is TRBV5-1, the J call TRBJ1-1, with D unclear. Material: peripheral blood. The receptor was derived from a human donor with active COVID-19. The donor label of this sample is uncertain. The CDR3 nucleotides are TGCGCCAGCAGCTTCGAGGGAGGGCGAACTGAAGCTTTCTTT. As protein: CASSFEGGRTEAFF.